The rows below give T cell receptor beta chains drawn from one sample of a study of cytomegalovirus exposure and HLA in healthy donors. Assay: immunoSEQ multiplex PCR; the TCRdb copy retains only in-frame clones and omits some. The table has under 200,000 clones, more than 70% seen once. The sequenced material came from PBMCs. The receptor set was obtained from a man aged 25 to 45 in good health and CMV-seronegative. CDR3s include the opening cysteine and the closing phenylalanine or tryptophan. The order of the fields is clone size, V gene, D gene, J gene, CDR3 DNA, CDR3 protein. A D gene is named only where the DNA matches it firmly. Clone sizes are given selectively: once, few, many, or a class where the clone is expanded.

-	TRBV5-8	TRBD2	TRBJ2-3	TGTGCCAGCAGCTTTGGGACTAGCGGGAGGGCCGGGGCAGATACGCAGTATTTT	CASSFGTSGRAGADTQYF
-	TRBV28	-	TRBJ2-3	TGTGCCAGCAGACGCCCTGGAGCGGTACTCACAGATACGCAGTATTTT	CASRRPGAVLTDTQYF
few	TRBV7-9	TRBD1	TRBJ1-5	TGTGCCAGCAGCTTAGAAACAGGGGGAGACAATCAGCCCCAGCATTTT	CASSLETGGDNQPQHF
few	TRBV5-1	TRBD2	TRBJ2-1	TGCGCCAGCAGCCCGGGACTAGCGGGGGATGAGCAGTTCTTC	CASSPGLAGDEQFF
-	TRBV7-2	TRBD2	TRBJ2-1	TGTGCCAGCAGCCCCGTCACCACTAGCGGATACAATGAGCAGTTCTTC	CASSPVTTSGYNEQFF
-	TRBV5-4	TRBD2	TRBJ2-7	TGTGCCAGCAGCTCTCTAGCGGGCTCTTACGAGCAGTACTTC	CASSSLAGSYEQYF
-	TRBV6-5	-	TRBJ1-5	TGTGCCAGCAGTTCAGGGTTCAATCAGCCCCAGCATTTT	CASSSGFNQPQHF
-	TRBV6-6	TRBD1	TRBJ2-7	TGTGCCAGCAGTTACCCTACAGGGGGCGTCACCTACGAGCAGTACTTC	CASSYPTGGVTYEQYF
-	TRBV19	TRBD1	TRBJ2-5	TGTGCCAGTAGTGACGGACAGGGATACCAAGAGACCCAGTACTTC	CASSDGQGYQETQYF
-	TRBV5-4	TRBD2	TRBJ2-1	TGTGCCAGCAGCTTAGAATTACTAGCGGGGGCACTAGGTGAGCAGTTCTTC	CASSLELLAGALGEQFF
-	TRBV7-2	TRBD1	TRBJ2-7	TGTGCCAGCAGCCTAGGGACAGGAGTATACGAGCAGTACTTC	CASSLGTGVYEQYF
-	TRBV7-2	-	TRBJ1-2	TGTGCCAGCAGCCCGCGGGCCGGATGGGGCTACACCTTC	CASSPRAGWGYTF
few	TRBV5-4	-	TRBJ1-3	TGTGCCAGCAGCCCGGGGGGAGTAAACTCTGGAAACACCATATATTTT	CASSPGGVNSGNTIYF
few	TRBV9	TRBD1	TRBJ1-2	TGTGCCAGCAGCGTAGTCCAGGGGGCAGGAGGCTACACCTTC	CASSVVQGAGGYTF
-	TRBV11-1	-	TRBJ2-7	TGTGCCAGCAGCGCTACTAGTCCCGACTACGAGCAGTACTTC	CASSATSPDYEQYF
-	TRBV5-5	-	TRBJ2-7	TGTGCCAGCACAGACACCCGGCCCTACGAGCAGTACTTC	CASTDTRPYEQYF
once	TRBV6-1	-	TRBJ2-7	TGTGCCAGCAGTGAGTTCGTAGAGCTCTACGAGCAGTACTTC	CASSEFVELYEQYF
-	TRBV30	TRBD1	TRBJ1-1	TGTGCCTGGAGTTCGCCGGGACAGGTATTTGAGGGGCCCTGGGGGACTGAAGCTTTCTTT	CAWSSPGQVFEGPWGTEAFF
-	TRBV29-1	-	TRBJ2-5	TGCTCAGAGAGGCAGGGGGAGACCCAGTACTTC	CSERQGETQYF
few	TRBV6-6	TRBD1	TRBJ1-6	TGTGCCAGCAGTGGGGACAGGGGGCATGTGGCCCTCCACTTT	CASSGDRGHVALHF
-	TRBV19	-	TRBJ2-2	TGCGCCAGTAGTACCCGGACAGCGAACACCGGGGAGCTGTTTTTT	CASSTRTANTGELFF
-	TRBV4-1	TRBD1	TRBJ2-3	TGCGCCAGCAGCCAGTCCGGACAGGGCTTGACAGATACGCAGTATTTT	CASSQSGQGLTDTQYF
-	TRBV6-1	-	TRBJ1-2	TGTGCCAGCAGGTTGGGGGCTGGTAACTATGGCTACACCTTC	CASRLGAGNYGYTF
-	TRBV6-6	-	TRBJ2-7	TGTGCCAGCAGTTACTCCTCCAGGTACGAGCAGTACTTC	CASSYSSRYEQYF
-	TRBV7-9	-	TRBJ1-2	TGTGCCAGCAGCTTAATCTTGCCAGGGTTAGGCTACACCTTC	CASSLILPGLGYTF
-	TRBV4-3	TRBD2	TRBJ2-7	TGCGCCAGCAGCCAAGCCCTTAGCGGGAGTCTCAACGAGCAGTACTTC	CASSQALSGSLNEQYF
few	TRBV6-5	TRBD1	TRBJ1-1	TGTGCCAGCAGCACCCGACAGGGGGCTCGAGCTTTCTTT	CASSTRQGARAFF
-	TRBV7-2	-	TRBJ2-1	TGTGCCAGCAGCTTAGTACGGGAAATGTACAATGAGCAGTTCTTC	CASSLVREMYNEQFF
-	TRBV5-1	-	TRBJ2-7	TGCGCCAGCAGCCGGGACAATTCCTACGAGCAGTACTTC	CASSRDNSYEQYF
-	TRBV4-3	TRBD1	TRBJ1-1	TGCGCCAGCAGCCAAGACTCAGGGGGCGCATATGAAGCTTTCTTT	CASSQDSGGAYEAFF
-	TRBV5-4	TRBD2	TRBJ2-1	TGTGCCAGCAGCTCAGGACTAGCGGACAATGAGCAGTTCTTC	CASSSGLADNEQFF
-	TRBV5-4	TRBD2	TRBJ2-7	TGTGCCAGCAGCTTGGGCGGGGGGCAGACCTACGAGCAGTACTTC	CASSLGGGQTYEQYF
-	TRBV4-1	TRBD1	TRBJ1-2	TGCGCCAGCAGCCAAGATAGGGGGCGAGATGGCTACACCTTC	CASSQDRGRDGYTF
-	TRBV6-5	-	TRBJ2-7	TGTGCCAGCAGTTCCCCCGGGCTTAAGGGACACGAGCAGTACTTC	CASSSPGLKGHEQYF
-	TRBV2	-	TRBJ1-1	TGTGCCAGCAGTGAAGGGGAGGGGAGGACTGAAGCTTTCTTT	CASSEGEGRTEAFF
once	TRBV4-2	TRBD2	TRBJ2-1	TGTGCCAGCAGCCAGGGGACTAACTACAATGAGCAGTTCTTC	CASSQGTNYNEQFF
-	TRBV27	TRBD1	TRBJ1-2	TGTGCCAGCAGTCCTTCGCAGGGGGCGAATTGGAATGGCTACACCTTC	CASSPSQGANWNGYTF